This is a list of T cell receptor beta chains from one sample in a study of blood T cell repertoires in COVID-19. Repertoires were generated with immunoSEQ multiplex PCR, while TCRdb's copy carries only in-frame clones and drops some. The table has around 31,000 clones, more than 80% seen once. The sequenced sample was peripheral blood. The source of these receptors is a woman aged 40-49 years with active or convalescent COVID-19. The CDR3 runs from the conserved cysteine through the conserved F or W. A D gene is named only where the DNA matches it firmly. Only some rows state a clone size, as once, few, many or a class for expanded clones.

j_call,d_call,v_call,clone_size,cdr3_aa,cdr3_nt
TRBJ2-5,-,TRBV5-4,-,CASSLDRVQETQYF,TGTGCCAGCAGCCTAGACAGAGTACAAGAGACCCAGTACTTC
TRBJ2-4,-,TRBV5-1,-,CASSRTVLAKNIQYF,TGCGCCAGCAGCAGGACAGTGCTAGCCAAAAACATTCAGTACTTC
TRBJ2-7,TRBD1,TRBV28,-,CASSLFGTGDNEQYF,TGTGCCAGCAGCCTCTTCGGGACAGGAGATAACGAGCAGTACTTC
TRBJ1-1,-,TRBV27,-,CASGFRAVNTEAFF,TGTGCCAGCGGTTTCAGGGCAGTGAACACTGAAGCTTTCTTT
TRBJ1-3,-,TRBV5-1,-,CASSLDAGFSGNTIYF,TGCGCCAGCAGCTTGGACGCGGGTTTCTCTGGAAACACCATATATTTT
TRBJ2-3,-,TRBV6-6,-,CASSYGSGRVTDTQYF,TGTGCCAGCAGTTACGGTAGCGGACGTGTAACAGATACGCAGTATTTT
TRBJ2-5,TRBD2,TRBV7-8,-,CASSGRGGVETQYF,TGTGCCAGCAGCGGCCGGGGGGGGGTTGAGACCCAGTACTTC
TRBJ2-2,-,TRBV10-3,-,CAISESVRGITGELFF,TGTGCCATCAGTGAGTCGGTCAGGGGTATCACCGGGGAGCTGTTTTTT
TRBJ2-7,-,TRBV5-1,-,CASSLPGAYEQYF,TGCGCCAGCAGCTTGCCAGGGGCCTACGAGCAGTACTTC
TRBJ1-4,-,TRBV7-9,-,CASSFVEGRNEKLFF,TGTGCCAGCAGCTTCGTGGAGGGGAGAAATGAAAAACTGTTTTTT
TRBJ2-1,TRBD2,TRBV7-2,-,CASSRPGRGGLFF,TGTGCCAGCAGCCGGCCCGGGCGGGGAGGGTTGTTCTTC
TRBJ1-1,-,TRBV14,-,CASSYAPGSTEAFF,TGTGCCAGCAGTTATGCCCCCGGGAGCACTGAAGCTTTCTTT
TRBJ2-5,TRBD1,TRBV19,-,CASSMLTDRGLQETQYF,TGTGCCAGTAGTATGCTGACGGACAGGGGGCTACAAGAGACCCAGTACTTC
TRBJ1-1,-,TRBV5-1,-,CASSLDGYRNTEAFF,TGCGCCAGCAGCTTGGATGGTTACAGGAACACTGAAGCTTTCTTT
TRBJ2-1,TRBD2,TRBV7-2,-,CASSLALAGKREQFF,TGTGCCAGCAGCTTAGCTTTAGCGGGGAAGAGAGAGCAGTTCTTC
TRBJ1-3,TRBD1,TRBV9,-,CASSVDPGRGLGGNTIYF,TGTGCCAGCAGCGTAGACCCCGGGAGGGGGCTGGGCGGAAACACCATATATTTT
TRBJ1-1,TRBD1,TRBV12-3/TRBV12-4,-,CASTLGQEAFF,TGTGCCAGCACCCTGGGACAGGAAGCTTTCTTT
TRBJ1-1,-,TRBV19,-,CASSIPLGNTEAFF,TGTGCCAGTAGTATCCCCCTAGGGAACACTGAAGCTTTCTTT
TRBJ1-2,-,TRBV19,-,CASTETGPAPTGYTF,TGTGCCAGTACCGAGACAGGCCCTGCCCCTACGGGCTACACCTTC
TRBJ2-7,TRBD1,TRBV5-1,-,CASSSGTVTYEQYF,TGCGCCAGCAGCTCCGGGACAGTAACCTACGAGCAGTACTTC
TRBJ1-6,-,TRBV28,-,CATKEGASSYNSPLHF,TGTGCCACCAAGGAGGGAGCGAGCTCCTATAATTCACCCCTCCACTTT
TRBJ1-2,TRBD1,TRBV6-5,-,CASSRQGIGYTF,TGTGCCAGCAGTCGACAGGGCATAGGCTACACCTTC
TRBJ2-2,TRBD2,TRBV7-9,-,CASSYGGENTGELFF,TGTGCCAGCAGCTACGGGGGGGAGAACACCGGGGAGCTGTTTTTT
TRBJ2-5,-,TRBV10-3,-,CAISDIRGAGETQYF,TGTGCCATCAGTGACATCCGGGGGGCAGGGGAGACCCAGTACTTC
TRBJ1-3,-,TRBV6-9,-,CARPGSFHIATIYF,TGTGCCAGACCCGGGTCGTTCCATATTGCCACCATATATTTT
TRBJ1-6,-,TRBV7-3,once,CASSRTDYNSPLHF,TGTGCCAGCAGCCGGACAGACTATAATTCACCCCTCCACTTT
TRBJ1-5,-,TRBV6-1,few,CASSENTFNQPQHF,TGTGCCAGCAGTGAAAACACCTTCAATCAGCCCCAGCATTTT
TRBJ1-1,-,TRBV5-1,-,CASSLESTEAFF,TGCGCCAGCAGCTTGGAGAGCACTGAAGCTTTCTTT
TRBJ1-1,-,TRBV7-2,-,CASSLARAPSEAFF,TGTGCCAGCAGCTTAGCGCGGGCCCCCTCTGAAGCTTTCTTT
TRBJ1-4,TRBD1,TRBV5-1,-,CASSPGQADEKLFF,TGCGCCAGCAGCCCGGGACAGGCGGATGAAAAACTGTTTTTT
TRBJ2-5,-,TRBV30,-,CACSSHEQTQYF,TGTGCCTGTTCTAGCCACGAGCAGACCCAGTACTTC
TRBJ1-3,TRBD1,TRBV19,-,CASRQGGGGNTIYF,TGTGCCAGCCGACAGGGAGGAGGAGGAAACACCATATATTTT
TRBJ2-2,TRBD2,TRBV5-6,-,CASTVAGANTGELFF,TGTGCCAGCACCGTAGCGGGGGCCAACACCGGGGAGCTGTTTTTT
TRBJ1-6,-,TRBV5-8,-,CASSLQPNNSPLHF,TGTGCCAGCAGCTTACAGCCGAATAATTCACCCCTCCACTTT
TRBJ1-1,TRBD1,TRBV19,-,CASRKGAEAFF,TGTGCCAGTAGAAAGGGGGCCGAAGCTTTCTTT
TRBJ2-1,TRBD1,TRBV6-2/TRBV6-3,once,CASSYLGQAHNEQFF,TGTGCCAGCAGTTACTTGGGACAGGCCCACAATGAGCAGTTCTTC
TRBJ1-1,TRBD1,TRBV29-1,few,CSVVSTGFGTEAFF,TGCAGCGTCGTATCGACAGGGTTCGGTACTGAAGCTTTCTTT
TRBJ2-5,-,TRBV7-9,-,CASSLGPWQGIQETQYF,TGTGCCAGCAGCTTAGGGCCGTGGCAGGGGATCCAAGAGACCCAGTACTTC
TRBJ2-5,TRBD2,TRBV27,-,CASSLERASGTQYF,TGTGCCAGCAGTTTGGAGCGGGCTAGCGGGACCCAGTACTTC
TRBJ1-4,TRBD1,TRBV6-6,-,CASSHDRATNEKLFF,TGTGCCAGCAGCCACGACAGGGCAACTAATGAAAAACTGTTTTTT
TRBJ1-1,-,TRBV7-9,-,CASSLSLGEAFF,TGTGCCAGCAGCTTATCCCTCGGTGAAGCTTTCTTT
TRBJ1-5,-,TRBV19,once,CASTQTPLRNQPQHF,TGTGCCAGTACCCAAACCCCTCTCAGGAATCAGCCCCAGCATTTT